Sequencing of this TCR beta chain was carried out in a study of identical twins. TCRdb reprocessed the 5' RACE reads with MiXCR, giving one entry per CDR3 protein. The data contain about 250,000 distinct CDR3 sequences, around an eighth of them singletons. Healthy Caucasians provided all donations. The germline V gene encodes CDR1 WNHNN and CDR2 SYGVQD (reference sequence). The V end was cut by 5 bases, the J end by 0 bases, with 5 bases between. The CDR3 runs to 13 residues. With regard to this clonotype: As yet, its antigen is unknown.

Study-wide findings and caveats: Abundant cord blood beta clonotypes carried fewer insertions; memory repertoires showed none. The study found that models underestimated out-of-frame TCR alpha sharing in monozygotic twins. Sequences that were out-of-frame, alpha and twin-shared displayed an excess of low generation probability.

The chain has TRBV10-1 and TRBJ1-3; D gene unclear. This TCR was sampled from a woman between 18 and 29 years old in good health. Material for sequencing was memory (CD45RO+) T cells sorted from blood. CDR3 sequence: CASSHNSGNTIYF. The DNA for the CDR3 is TGCGCCAGCAGTCACAACTCTGGAAACACCATATATTTT.